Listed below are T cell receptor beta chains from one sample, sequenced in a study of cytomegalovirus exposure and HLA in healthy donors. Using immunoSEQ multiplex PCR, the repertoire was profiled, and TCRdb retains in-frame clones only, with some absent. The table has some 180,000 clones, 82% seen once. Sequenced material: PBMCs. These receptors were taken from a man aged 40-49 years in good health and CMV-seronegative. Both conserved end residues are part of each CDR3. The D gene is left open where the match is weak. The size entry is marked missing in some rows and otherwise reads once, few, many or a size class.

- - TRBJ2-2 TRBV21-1 CASSKDGRGTPAGTGELFF TGTGCCAGCAGCAAAGATGGGCGGGGGACCCCAGCGGGCACCGGGGAGCTGTTTTTT
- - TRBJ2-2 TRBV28 CASSLLAGLDTGELFF TGTGCCAGCAGTTTACTAGCCGGGTTGGACACCGGGGAGCTGTTTTTT
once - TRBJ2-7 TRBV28 CASTAGAPNEQYF TGTGCCAGCACCGCGGGGGCCCCCAACGAGCAGTACTTC
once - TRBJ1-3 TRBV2 CASISGDSKGNTIYF TGTGCCAGCATTTCCGGTGACTCTAAAGGAAACACCATATATTTT
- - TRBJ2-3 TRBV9 CASSTRSVDTQYF TGTGCCAGCAGCACCAGGTCGGTTGATACGCAGTATTTT
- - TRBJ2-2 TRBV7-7 CASSLESVTGELFF TGTGCTAGCAGCTTAGAATCTGTTACCGGGGAGCTGTTTTTT
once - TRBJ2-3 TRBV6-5 CASSPTRTDTQYF TGTGCCAGCAGCCCCACTAGGACAGATACGCAGTATTTT
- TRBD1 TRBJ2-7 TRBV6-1 CASSAPVTGGSEQYF TGTGCCAGCAGTGCCCCCGTGACAGGGGGCAGCGAGCAGTACTTC
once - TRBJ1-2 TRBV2 CASSVRGGDGYTF TGTGCCAGCAGTGTACGAGGGGGGGATGGCTACACCTTC
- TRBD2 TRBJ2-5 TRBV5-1 CASSRSGGVQETQYF TGCGCCAGCAGTCGTAGCGGGGGAGTCCAAGAGACCCAGTACTTC